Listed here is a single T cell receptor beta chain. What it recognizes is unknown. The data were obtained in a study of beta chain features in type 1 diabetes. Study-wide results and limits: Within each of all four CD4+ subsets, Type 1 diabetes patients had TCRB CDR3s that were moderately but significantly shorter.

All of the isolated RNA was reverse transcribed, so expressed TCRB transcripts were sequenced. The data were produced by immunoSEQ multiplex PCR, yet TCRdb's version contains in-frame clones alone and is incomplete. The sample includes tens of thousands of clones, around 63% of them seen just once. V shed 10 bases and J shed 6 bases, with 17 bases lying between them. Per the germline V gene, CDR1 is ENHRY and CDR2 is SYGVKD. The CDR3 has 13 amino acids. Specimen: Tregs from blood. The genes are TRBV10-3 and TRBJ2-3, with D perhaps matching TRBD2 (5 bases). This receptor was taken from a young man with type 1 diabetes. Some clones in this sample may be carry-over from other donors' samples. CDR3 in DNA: TGTGCCACCATGGGCGTGGGAGAGGATACGCAGTATTTT. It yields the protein CATMGVGEDTQYF.